This T cell receptor beta chain appears in the sequencing data of a study of cytomegalovirus exposure and HLA in healthy donors. Study in general: The 120 validation repertoires used the same platform as the roughly 700 first-cohort repertoires (as reported by a later analysis).

Trimming at V came to 8 bases and at J to 5 bases, leaving 10 bases not matched to a gene. This CDR3 spans 14 amino acids. CDR1 is MNHEY, CDR2 SMNVEV, per germline (reference sequence). Points from the study as a whole: Cytomegalovirus association was listed for around 180 TCR beta chains. Subsequent analysis revealed that first-cohort TCR clusters tended to co-occur in the 120 or so validation repertoires. Reported results showed that the classifier diagnosed cytomegalovirus status with high specificity and sensitivity.

About this clone: Its cognate antigen is unknown.

Profiled with immunoSEQ multiplex PCR; TCRdb holds only in-frame clones, not every one. This table holds about 360,000 clones, roughly 85% found once. Specimen: PBMCs. This clonotype originated in a young woman in good health and CMV-seronegative. The genes are TRBV27 and TRBJ2-5; TRBD2 matches 8 bases. CDR3 in DNA: TGTGCCAGCCGGGGGGGGCGCCGGTCTGAGACCCAGTACTTC. Encoded protein: CASRGGRRSETQYF.